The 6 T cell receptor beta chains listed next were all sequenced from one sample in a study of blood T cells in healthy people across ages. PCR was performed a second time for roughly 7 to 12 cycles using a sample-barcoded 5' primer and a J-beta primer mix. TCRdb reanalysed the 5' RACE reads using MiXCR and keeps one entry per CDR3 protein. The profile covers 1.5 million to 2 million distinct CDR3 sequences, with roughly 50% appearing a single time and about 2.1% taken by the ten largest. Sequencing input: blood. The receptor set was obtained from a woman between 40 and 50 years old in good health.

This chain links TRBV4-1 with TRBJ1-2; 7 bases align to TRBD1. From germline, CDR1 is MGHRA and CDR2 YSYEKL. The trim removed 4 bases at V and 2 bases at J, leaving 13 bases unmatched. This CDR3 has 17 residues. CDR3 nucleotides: TGCGCCAGCAGCCCTTTGGGGTGGCAGGGGGAGAACTATGGCTACACCTTC. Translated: CASSPLGWQGENYGYTF.

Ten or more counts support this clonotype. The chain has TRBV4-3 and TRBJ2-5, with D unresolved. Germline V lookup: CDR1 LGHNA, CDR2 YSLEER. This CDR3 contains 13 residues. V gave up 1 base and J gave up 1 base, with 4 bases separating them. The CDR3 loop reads CASSQGPQETQYF. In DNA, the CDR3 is TGCGCCAGCAGCCAAGGACCCCAAGAGACCCAGTACTTC.

The CDR3 DNA sequence: TGCGCCAGCAGCCAAGACCCAGCGGGGGGGATCAATGAGCAGTTCTTC. It specifies CASSQDPAGGINEQFF. The chain employs TRBV4-1 and TRBJ2-1; 10 bases map to TRBD2. The CDR3 covers 16 residues. Trimming at V came to 0 bases and at J to 6 bases, leaving 5 bases not matched to a gene. Germline V CDR1 and CDR2: MGHRA, YSYEKL.

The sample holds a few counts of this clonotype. The CDR3 nucleotides are TGTGCCAGCAATCTGGGGGCTTCCTCCTACGAGCAGTACTTC. This gives the protein CASNLGASSYEQYF. The chain links TRBV7-8 to TRBJ2-7; D possibly corresponds to TRBD1 (6 bases). Trimming pared 7 bases from V and 0 bases from J, leaving 13 bases between. The CDR3 spans 14 residues. Looked up from germline, CDR1 is SGHVS and CDR2 is FQNEAQ. Together with reference TRBV7-8 and TRBJ2-7, the CDR3 gives the full variable domain: GAGVSQSPRYKVAKRGQDVALRCDPISGHVSLFWYQQALGQGPEFLTYFQNEAQLDKSGLPSDRFFAERPEGSVSTLKIQRTQQEDSAVYLCASNLGASSYEQYFGPGTRLTVT.

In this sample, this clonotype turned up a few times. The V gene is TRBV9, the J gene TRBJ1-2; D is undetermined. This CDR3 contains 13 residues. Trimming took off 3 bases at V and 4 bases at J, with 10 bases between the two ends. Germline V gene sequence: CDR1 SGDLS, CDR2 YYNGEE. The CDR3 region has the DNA TGTGCCAGCAGCGGGATTGAGGGCTATGGCTACACCTTC. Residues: CASSGIEGYGYTF.

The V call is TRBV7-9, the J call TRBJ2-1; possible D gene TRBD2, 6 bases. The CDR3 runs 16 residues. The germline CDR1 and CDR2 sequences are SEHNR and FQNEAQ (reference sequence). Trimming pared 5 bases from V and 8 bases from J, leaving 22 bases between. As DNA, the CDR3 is TGTGCCAGCAGCATTACGCAGACTAGACCTGAAGATGAGCAGTTCTTC. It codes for CASSITQTRPEDEQFF. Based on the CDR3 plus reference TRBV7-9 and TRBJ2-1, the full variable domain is DTGVSQNPRHKITKRGQNVTFRCDPISEHNRLYWYRQTLGQGPEFLTYFQNEAQLEKSRLLSDRFSAERPKGSFSTLEIQRTEQGDSAMYLCASSITQTRPEDEQFFGPGTRLTVL.